This T cell receptor beta chain was captured by sequencing in a study of blood T cell repertoires in COVID-19. Whole-study context: Samples of COVID-19 (acute and convalescent) were obtained from the United States, Italy and Spain.

Assay: immunoSEQ multiplex PCR; the TCRdb copy retains only in-frame clones and omits some. The sample yields approximately 300,000 clones, approximately 90% seen once. This receptor was identified in a woman in her forties or fifties with COVID-19, enrolled during active disease. Sequenced: peripheral blood.

As DNA, the CDR3 is TGTGCCAGCTCACTATACCAGGGGAAGGACTACGAGCAGTACTTC. This sequence encodes CASSLYQGKDYEQYF. The rearrangement joins TRBV18 to TRBJ2-7, with D perhaps TRBD1 (6 bases). This CDR3 has 15 amino acids. Trimming removed 4 bases from V and 3 bases from J, with 16 bases in between. The germline CDR1 and CDR2 sequences are KGHSH and LQKENI.